The clone carrying this T cell receptor (beta chain) was recorded at least ten times. What it binds is not known. Each cDNA held unique molecular identifiers, and template switching gave it a universal primer site. Via MiXCR, TCRdb re-called the 5' RACE reads, giving one row per CDR3 protein. The data hold some 900,000 distinct CDR3 sequences, with 9% to 15% observed a single time. The source of the sample is a study of identical twins. With 4 bases clipped from V and 0 bases from J, the junction kept 7 bases outside the gene matches. CDR1 is MNHEY and CDR2 is SMNVEV in the germline V gene (reference sequence). This CDR3 has 18 amino acids. Each donor (without exception) was a healthy Caucasian. Regarding the study as a whole: Cord blood beta clonotypes that were abundant carried fewer insertions, and memory repertoires showed no such trend. Cross-sectional statistics underpinned the conclusions; the same donors were not followed.

The sample was also reused in another study, on yellow fever vaccine responses in identical twins.

The chain employs TRBV27 and TRBJ2-2; TRBD1 agrees at 11 bases. Sequenced material: PBMCs. The sequence was collected from a woman younger than 35 in good health. The CDR3 DNA sequence: TGTGCCAGCAGTTCACAGGACAGGGGGCCTACGAACACCGGGGAGCTGTTTTTT. Residues: CASSSQDRGPTNTGELFF.